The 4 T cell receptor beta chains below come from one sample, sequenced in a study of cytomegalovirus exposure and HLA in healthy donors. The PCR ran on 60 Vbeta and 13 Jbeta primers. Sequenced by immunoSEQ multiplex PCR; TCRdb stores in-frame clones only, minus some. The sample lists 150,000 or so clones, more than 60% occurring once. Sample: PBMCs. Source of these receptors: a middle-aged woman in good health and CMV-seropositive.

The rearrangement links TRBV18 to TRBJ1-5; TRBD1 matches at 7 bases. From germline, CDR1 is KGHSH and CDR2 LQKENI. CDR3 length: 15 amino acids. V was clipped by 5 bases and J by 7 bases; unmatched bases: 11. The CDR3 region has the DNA TGTGCCAGCTCAGTGGGACAGCTGGAAGGACAGCCCCAGCATTTT. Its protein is CASSVGQLEGQPQHF.

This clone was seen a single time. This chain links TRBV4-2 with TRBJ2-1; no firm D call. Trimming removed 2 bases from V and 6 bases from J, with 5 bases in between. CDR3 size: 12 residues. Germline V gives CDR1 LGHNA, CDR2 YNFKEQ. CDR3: CASSQSRNEQFF. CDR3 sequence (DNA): TGTGCCAGCAGCCAATCGCGCAATGAGCAGTTCTTC.

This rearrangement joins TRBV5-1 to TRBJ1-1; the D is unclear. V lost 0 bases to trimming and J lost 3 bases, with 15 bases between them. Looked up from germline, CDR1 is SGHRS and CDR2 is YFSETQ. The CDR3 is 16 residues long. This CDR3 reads CASSLGAGRSDTEAFF. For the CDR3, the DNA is TGCGCCAGCAGCTTGGGGGCCGGGAGGAGCGACACTGAAGCTTTCTTT.

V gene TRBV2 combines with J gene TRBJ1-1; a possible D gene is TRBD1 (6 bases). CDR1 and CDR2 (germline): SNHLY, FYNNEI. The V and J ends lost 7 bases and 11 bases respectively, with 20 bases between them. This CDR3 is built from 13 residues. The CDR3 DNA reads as TGTGCCAGCACTCCGGACAGCCCTAGAGGGGCTTTCTTT. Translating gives CASTPDSPRGAFF.